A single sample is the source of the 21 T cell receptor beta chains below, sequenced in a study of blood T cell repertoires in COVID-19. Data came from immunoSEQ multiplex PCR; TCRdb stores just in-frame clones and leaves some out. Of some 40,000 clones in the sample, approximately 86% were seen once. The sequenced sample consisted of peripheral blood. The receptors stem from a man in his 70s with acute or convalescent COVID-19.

This chain's CDR3 is CASSFPSGGYNEQFF. CDR3 nucleotide sequence: TGTGCCAGCAGCTTTCCTAGCGGAGGTTACAATGAGCAGTTCTTC. The chain joins TRBV5-6 to TRBJ2-1, with TRBD2 matching over 7 bases. In germline, CDR1 is SGHDT, CDR2 YYEEEE. The CDR3 covers 15 residues. V gave up 2 bases and J gave up 4 bases; unmatched junction bases: 6.

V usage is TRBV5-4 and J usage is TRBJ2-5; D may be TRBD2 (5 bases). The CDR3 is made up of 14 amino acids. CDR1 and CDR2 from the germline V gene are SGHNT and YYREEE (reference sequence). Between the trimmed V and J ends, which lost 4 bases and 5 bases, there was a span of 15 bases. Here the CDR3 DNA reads TGTGCCAGCAGCCCGGACTGGAGGCGGGAGACCCAGTACTTC. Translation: CASSPDWRRETQYF.

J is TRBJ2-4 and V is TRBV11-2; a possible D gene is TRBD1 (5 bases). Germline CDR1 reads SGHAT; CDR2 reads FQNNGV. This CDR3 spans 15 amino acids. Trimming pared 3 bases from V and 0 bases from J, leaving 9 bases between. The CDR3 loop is CASSLTALAKNIQYF. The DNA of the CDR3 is TGTGCCAGCAGCTTGACAGCACTAGCCAAAAACATTCAGTACTTC.

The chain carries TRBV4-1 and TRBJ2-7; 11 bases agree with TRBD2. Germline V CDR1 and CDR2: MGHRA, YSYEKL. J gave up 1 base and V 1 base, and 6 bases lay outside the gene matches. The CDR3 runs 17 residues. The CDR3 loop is CASSQGGIAGGSYEQYF. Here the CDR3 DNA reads TGCGCCAGCAGCCAAGGGGGAATAGCGGGAGGGTCCTACGAGCAGTACTTC.

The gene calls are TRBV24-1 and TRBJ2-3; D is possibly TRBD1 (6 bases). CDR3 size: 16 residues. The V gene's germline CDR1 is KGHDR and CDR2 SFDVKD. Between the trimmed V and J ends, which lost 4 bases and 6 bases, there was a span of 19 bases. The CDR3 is CATSDRGQPSWDTQYF. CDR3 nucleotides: TGTGCCACCAGTGACCGCGGACAGCCTTCTTGGGATACGCAGTATTTT.

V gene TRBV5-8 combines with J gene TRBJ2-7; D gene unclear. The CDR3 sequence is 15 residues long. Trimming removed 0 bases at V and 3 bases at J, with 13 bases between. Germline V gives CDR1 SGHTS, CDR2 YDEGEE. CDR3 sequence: CASSLVPSTHYEQYF. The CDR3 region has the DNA TGTGCCAGCAGCTTGGTCCCCAGTACCCACTACGAGCAGTACTTC.

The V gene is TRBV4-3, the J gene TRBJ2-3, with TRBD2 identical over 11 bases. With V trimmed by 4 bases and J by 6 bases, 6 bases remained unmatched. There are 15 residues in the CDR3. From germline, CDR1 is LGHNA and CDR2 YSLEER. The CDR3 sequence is CASSLSGRERDTQYF. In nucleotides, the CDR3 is TGCGCCAGCAGCCTTAGCGGGAGGGAGAGGGATACGCAGTATTTT.

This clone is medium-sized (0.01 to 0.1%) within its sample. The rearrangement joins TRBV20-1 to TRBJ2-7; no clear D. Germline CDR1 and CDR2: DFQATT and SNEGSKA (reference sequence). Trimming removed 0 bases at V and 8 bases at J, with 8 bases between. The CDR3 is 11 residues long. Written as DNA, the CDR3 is TGCAGTGCTAGAGATGGCCGCCAGCAGTACTTC. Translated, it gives CSARDGRQQYF.

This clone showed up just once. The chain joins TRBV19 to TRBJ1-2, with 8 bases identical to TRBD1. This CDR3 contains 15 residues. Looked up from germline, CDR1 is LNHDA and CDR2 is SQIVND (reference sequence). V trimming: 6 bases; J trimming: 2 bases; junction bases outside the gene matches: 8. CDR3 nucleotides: TGTGCCAGTAGCGAGGGACAGGAAAGAAACTATGGCTACACCTTC. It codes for CASSEGQERNYGYTF.

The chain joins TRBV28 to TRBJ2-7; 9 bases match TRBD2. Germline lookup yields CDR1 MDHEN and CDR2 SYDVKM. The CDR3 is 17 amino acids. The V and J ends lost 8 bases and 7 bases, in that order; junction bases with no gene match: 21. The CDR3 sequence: CASSPLLAGEGQVEQYF. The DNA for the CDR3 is TGTGCCAGCTCTCCCTTATTAGCGGGAGAAGGTCAGGTTGAGCAGTACTTC.

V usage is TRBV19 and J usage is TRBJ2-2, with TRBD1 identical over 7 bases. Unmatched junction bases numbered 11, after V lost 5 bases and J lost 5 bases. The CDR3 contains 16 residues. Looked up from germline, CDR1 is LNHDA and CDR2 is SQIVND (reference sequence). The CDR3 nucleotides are TGTGCCAGTAGTTCGCACAGGGGAATGAGGACCGGGGAGCTGTTTTTT. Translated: CASSSHRGMRTGELFF.

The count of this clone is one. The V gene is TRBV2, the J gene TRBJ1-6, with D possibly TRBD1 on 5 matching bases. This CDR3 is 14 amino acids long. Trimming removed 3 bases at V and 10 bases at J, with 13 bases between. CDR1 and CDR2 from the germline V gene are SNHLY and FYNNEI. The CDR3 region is CASSDEGRGSPLHF. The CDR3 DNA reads TGTGCCAGCAGTGACGAAGGGAGGGGATCACCCCTCCACTTT.

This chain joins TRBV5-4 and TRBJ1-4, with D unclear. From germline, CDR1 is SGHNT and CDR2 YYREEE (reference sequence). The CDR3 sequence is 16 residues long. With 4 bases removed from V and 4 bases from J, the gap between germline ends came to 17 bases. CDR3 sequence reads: CASSVRTDHVNEKLFF. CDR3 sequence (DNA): TGTGCCAGCAGCGTTCGGACTGATCATGTTAATGAAAAACTGTTTTTT.

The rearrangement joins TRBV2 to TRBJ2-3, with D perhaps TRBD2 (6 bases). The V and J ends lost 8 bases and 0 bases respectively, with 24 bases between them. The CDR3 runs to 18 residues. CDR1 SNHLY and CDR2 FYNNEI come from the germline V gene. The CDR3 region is CASRGNPRRGTSTDTQYF. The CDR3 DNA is TGTGCCAGCCGGGGGAACCCCAGGAGGGGCACTAGCACAGATACGCAGTATTTT.

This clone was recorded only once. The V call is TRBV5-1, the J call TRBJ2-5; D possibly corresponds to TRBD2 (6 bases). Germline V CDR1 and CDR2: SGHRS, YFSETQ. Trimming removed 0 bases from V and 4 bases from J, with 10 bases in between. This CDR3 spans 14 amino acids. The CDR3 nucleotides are TGCGCCAGCAGCTTGGCGCGGGGCGCAGAGACCCAGTACTTC. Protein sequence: CASSLARGAETQYF.

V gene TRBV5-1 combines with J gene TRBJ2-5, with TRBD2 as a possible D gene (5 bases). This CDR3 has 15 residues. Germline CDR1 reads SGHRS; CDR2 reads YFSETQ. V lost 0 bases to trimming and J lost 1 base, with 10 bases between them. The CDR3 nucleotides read TGCGCCAGCAGCTTGGGAGGGAGTCTCCAAGAGACCCAGTACTTC. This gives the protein CASSLGGSLQETQYF.

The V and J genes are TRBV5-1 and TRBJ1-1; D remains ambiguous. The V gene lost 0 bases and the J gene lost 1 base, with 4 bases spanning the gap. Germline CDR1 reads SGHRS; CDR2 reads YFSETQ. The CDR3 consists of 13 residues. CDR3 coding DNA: TGCGCCAGCAGCTTGGGGGCGAACACTGAAGCTTTCTTT. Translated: CASSLGANTEAFF.

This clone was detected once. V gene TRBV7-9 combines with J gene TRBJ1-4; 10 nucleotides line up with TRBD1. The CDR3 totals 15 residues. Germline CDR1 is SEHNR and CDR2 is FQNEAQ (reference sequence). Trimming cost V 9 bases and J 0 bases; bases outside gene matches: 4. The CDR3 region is CASGQGDATNEKLFF. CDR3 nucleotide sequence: TGTGCCAGTGGACAGGGGGACGCAACTAATGAAAAACTGTTTTTT.

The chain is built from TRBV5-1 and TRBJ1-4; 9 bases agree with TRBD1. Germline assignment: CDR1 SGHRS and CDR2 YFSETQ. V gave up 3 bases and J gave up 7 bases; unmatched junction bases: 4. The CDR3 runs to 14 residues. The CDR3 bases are TGCGCCAGCAGCTCGGGACAGGGTGTTGAAAAACTGTTTTTT. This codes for CASSSGQGVEKLFF. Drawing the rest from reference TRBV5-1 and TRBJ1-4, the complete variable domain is KAGVTQTPRYLIKTRGQQVTLSCSPISGHRSVSWYQQTPGQGLQFLFEYFSETQRNKGNFPGRFSGRQFSNSRSEMNVSTLELGDSALYLCASSSGQGVEKLFFGSGTQLSVL.

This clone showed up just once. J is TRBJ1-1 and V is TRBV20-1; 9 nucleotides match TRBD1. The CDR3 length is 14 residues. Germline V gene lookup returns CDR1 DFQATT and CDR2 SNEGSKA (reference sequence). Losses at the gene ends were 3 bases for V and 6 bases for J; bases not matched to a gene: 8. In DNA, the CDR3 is TGCAGTGCTAGTCCGCCGGGACAGGGCCCTGAAGCTTTCTTT. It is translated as CSASPPGQGPEAFF.

CDR3: CSVEGGGQGLFGYTF. DNA of the CDR3: TGCAGCGTTGAGGGGGGTGGACAGGGCCTTTTTGGCTACACCTTC. The gene calls are TRBV29-1 and TRBJ1-2; TRBD1 agrees at 8 bases. V lost 3 bases, J lost 7 bases, and 13 bases stayed unmatched. Germline values: CDR1 SQVTM, CDR2 ANQGSEA. This CDR3 spans 15 amino acids.